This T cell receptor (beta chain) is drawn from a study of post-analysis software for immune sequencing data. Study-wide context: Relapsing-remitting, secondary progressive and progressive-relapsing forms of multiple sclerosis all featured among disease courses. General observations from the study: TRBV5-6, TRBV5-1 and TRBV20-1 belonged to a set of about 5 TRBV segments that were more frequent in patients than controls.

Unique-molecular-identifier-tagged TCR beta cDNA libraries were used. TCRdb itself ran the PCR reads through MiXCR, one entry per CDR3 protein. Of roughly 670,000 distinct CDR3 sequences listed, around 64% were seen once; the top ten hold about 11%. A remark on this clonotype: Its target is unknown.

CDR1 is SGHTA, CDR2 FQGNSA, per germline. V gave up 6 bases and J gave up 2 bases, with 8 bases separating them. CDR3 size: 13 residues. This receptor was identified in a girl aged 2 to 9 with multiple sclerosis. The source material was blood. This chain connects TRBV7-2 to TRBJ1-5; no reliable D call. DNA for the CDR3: TGTGCCAGCAGTCAGTGGGGCAATCAGCCCCAGCATTTT. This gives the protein CASSQWGNQPQHF.